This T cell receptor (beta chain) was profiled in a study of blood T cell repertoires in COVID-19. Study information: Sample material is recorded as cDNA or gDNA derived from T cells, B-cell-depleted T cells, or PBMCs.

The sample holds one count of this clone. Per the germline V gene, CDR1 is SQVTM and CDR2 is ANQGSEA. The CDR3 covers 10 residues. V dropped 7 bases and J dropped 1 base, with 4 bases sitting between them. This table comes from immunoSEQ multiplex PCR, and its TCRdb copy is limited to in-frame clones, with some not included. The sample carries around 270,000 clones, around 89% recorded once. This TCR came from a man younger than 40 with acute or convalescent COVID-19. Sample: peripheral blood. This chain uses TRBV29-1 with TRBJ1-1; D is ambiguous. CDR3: CSGGNTEAFF. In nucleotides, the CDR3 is TGCAGCGGCGGGAACACTGAAGCTTTCTTT.